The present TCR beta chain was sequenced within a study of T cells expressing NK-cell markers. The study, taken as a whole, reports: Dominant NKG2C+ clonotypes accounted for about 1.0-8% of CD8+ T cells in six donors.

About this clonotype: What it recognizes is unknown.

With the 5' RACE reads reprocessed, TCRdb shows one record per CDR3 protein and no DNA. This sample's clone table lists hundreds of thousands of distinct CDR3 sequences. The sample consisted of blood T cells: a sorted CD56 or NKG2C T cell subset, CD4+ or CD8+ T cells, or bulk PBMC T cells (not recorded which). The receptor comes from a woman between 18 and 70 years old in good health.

Here the CDR3 reads CASSQDIPVQNTGELFF. The gene calls are TRBV4-3 and TRBJ2-2. CDR1 is LGHNA, CDR2 YSLEER, per germline. The CDR3 loop spans 17 amino acids.